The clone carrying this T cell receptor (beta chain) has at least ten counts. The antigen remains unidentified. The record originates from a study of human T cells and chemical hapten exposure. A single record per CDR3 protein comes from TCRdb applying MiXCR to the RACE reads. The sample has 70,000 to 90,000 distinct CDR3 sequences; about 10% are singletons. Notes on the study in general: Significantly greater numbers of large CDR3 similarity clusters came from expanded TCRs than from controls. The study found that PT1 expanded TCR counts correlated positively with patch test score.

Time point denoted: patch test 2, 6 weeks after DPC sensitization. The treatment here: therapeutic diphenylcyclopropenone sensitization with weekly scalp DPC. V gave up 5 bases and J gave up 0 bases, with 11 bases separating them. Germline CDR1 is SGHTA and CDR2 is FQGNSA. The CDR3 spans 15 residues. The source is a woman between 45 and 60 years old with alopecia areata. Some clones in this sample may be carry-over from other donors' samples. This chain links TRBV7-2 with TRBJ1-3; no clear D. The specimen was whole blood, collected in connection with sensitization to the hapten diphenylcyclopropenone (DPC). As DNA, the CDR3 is TGTGCCAGCAGCCATGACACTACCTCTGGAAACACCATATATTTT. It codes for CASSHDTTSGNTIYF. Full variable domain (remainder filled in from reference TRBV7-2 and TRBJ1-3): GAGVSQSPSNKVTEKGKDVELRCDPISGHTALYWYRQSLGQGLEFLIYFQGNSAPDKSGLPSDRFSAERTGGSVSTLTIQRTQQEDSAVYLCASSHDTTSGNTIYFGEGSWLTVV.